This T cell receptor beta chain was profiled in a study of T cell responses to AZD1222 COVID-19 vaccine. Trimming cost V 0 bases and J 4 bases; bases outside gene matches: 12. The CDR3 totals 18 residues. CDR1 MNHNS and CDR2 SASEGT come from the germline V gene. Profiling relied on immunoSEQ multiplex PCR, and the TCRdb table lists in-frame clones only, not all of them. The top ten clones hold 10% to 15% of a sample with 140,000 or so clones, around 94% of them seen once. This clone has a single count. Its antigen is as yet unknown. Study results and caveats: Reportedly, close to half of spike-specific TCRs are directed against unmutated variant regions. No day 14 peak samples; only post-peak repertoires were characterized. The sample set comprised mostly white British donors with more females, and clonal diversity was possibly underestimated. Spike-wide vaccine-associated CD4 TCRs dominated at 160-218 and 743-854.

The specimen comprised peripheral blood, sampled after recovery from COVID-19. The receptor's source is an adult who had recovered from COVID-19. The chain uses TRBV6-1 and TRBJ2-7, with 10 bases identical to TRBD1. The CDR3 spells CASSEAKPIRDRGYEQYF. The CDR3 region has the DNA TGTGCCAGCAGTGAAGCCAAACCAATCCGGGACAGGGGTTACGAGCAGTACTTC.